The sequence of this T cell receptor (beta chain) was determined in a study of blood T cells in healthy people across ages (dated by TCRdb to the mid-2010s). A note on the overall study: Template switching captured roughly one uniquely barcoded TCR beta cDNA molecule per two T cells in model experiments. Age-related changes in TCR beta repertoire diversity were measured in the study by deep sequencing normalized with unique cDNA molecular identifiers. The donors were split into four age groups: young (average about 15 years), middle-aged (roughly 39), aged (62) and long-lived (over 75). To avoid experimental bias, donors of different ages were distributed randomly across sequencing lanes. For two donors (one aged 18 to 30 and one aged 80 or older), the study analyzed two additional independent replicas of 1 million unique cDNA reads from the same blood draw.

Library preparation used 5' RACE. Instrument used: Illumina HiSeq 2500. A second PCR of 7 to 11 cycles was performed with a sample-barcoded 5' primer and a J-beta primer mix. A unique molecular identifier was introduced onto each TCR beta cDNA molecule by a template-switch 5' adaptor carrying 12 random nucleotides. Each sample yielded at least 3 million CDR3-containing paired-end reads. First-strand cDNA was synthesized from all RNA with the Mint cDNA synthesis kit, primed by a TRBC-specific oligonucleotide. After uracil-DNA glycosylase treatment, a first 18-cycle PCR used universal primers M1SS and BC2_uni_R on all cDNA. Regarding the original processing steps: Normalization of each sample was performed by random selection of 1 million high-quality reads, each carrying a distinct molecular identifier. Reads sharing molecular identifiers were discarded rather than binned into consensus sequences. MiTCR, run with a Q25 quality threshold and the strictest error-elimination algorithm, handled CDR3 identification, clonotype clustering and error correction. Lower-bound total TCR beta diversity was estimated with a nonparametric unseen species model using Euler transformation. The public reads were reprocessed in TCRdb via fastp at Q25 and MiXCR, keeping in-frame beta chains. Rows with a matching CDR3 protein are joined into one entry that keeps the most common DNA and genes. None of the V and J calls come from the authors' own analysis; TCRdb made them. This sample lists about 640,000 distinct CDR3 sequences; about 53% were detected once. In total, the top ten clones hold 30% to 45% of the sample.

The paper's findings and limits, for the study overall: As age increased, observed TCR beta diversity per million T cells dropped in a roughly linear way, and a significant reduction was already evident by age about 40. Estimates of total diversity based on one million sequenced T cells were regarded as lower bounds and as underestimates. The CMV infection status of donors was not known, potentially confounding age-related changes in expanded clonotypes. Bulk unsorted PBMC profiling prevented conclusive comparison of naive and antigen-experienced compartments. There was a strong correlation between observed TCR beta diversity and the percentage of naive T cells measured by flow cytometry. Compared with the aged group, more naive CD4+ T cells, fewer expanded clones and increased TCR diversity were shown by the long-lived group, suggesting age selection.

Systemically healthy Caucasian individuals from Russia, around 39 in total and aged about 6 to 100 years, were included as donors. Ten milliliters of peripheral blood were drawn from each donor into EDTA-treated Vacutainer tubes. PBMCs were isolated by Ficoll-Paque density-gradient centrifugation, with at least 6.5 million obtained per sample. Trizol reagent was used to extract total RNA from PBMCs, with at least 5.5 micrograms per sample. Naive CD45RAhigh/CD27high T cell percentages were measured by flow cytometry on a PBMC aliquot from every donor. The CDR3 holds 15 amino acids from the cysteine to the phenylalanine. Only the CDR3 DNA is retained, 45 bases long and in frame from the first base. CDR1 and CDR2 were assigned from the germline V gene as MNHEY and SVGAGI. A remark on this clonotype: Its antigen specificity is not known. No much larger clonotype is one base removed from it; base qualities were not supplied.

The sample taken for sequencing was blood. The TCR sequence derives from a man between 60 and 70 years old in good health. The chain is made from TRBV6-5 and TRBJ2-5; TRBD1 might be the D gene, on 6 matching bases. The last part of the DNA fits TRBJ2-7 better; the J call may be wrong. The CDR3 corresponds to CASSPPGHGIGEQYF. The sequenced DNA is TGTGCCAGCAGCCCTCCGGGACACGGGATTGGCGAGCAGTACTTC.